These 9 T cell receptor beta chains were sequenced from one sample in a study of blood T cell repertoires in COVID-19 (dated by TCRdb to the early 2020s). To prepare the library, the immunoSEQ multiplex PCR assay was applied. TCRdb took this table from immuneACCESS and kept in-frame rearrangements with V and J called. Such tables lack part of the clones; where checked against another copy, unresolved V genes explain under half of the gap, and the rest is unexplained. Recorded for this sample are approximately 240,000 clones; approximately 90% of them occurred a single time. Under 2.5% of the sample rests with the top ten. Sequenced material: peripheral blood. All receptors come from a woman between 40 and 55 years old who had recovered from COVID-19.

The V call is TRBV27, the J call TRBJ1-2; possibly TRBD1 for D (6 bases). This CDR3 is 13 amino acids long. The germline V gene encodes CDR1 MNHEY and CDR2 SMNVEV (reference sequence). V gave up 1 base and J gave up 10 bases, with 13 bases separating them. The CDR3 loop reads CASSLWAGVDYTF. The CDR3, as DNA: TGTGCCAGCAGTTTATGGGCAGGGGTAGACTACACCTTC.

V and J are TRBV19 and TRBJ2-2, with D perhaps matching TRBD1 (6 bases). CDR3 size: 15 residues. V lost 0 bases, J lost 7 bases, and 12 bases lay in between. The V gene's germline CDR1 is LNHDA and CDR2 SQIVND (reference sequence). This CDR3 is CASSIEWGLIGELFF. CDR3 nucleotides: TGTGCCAGTAGTATAGAGTGGGGGCTTATCGGGGAGCTGTTTTTT.

This rearrangement joins TRBV5-1 to TRBJ1-3; D gene unclear. This CDR3 region has 15 residues. Between the trimmed V and J ends, which lost 0 bases and 0 bases, there was a span of 7 bases. Germline CDR1 SGHRS, CDR2 YFSETQ. This CDR3 reads CASSLEAGSGNTIYF. The DNA for the CDR3 is TGCGCCAGCAGCTTGGAGGCAGGCTCTGGAAACACCATATATTTT. The whole variable domain, remainder taken from reference TRBV5-1 and TRBJ1-3, is KAGVTQTPRYLIKTRGQQVTLSCSPISGHRSVSWYQQTPGQGLQFLFEYFSETQRNKGNFPGRFSGRQFSNSRSEMNVSTLELGDSALYLCASSLEAGSGNTIYFGEGSWLTVV.

The chain is built from TRBV6-4 and TRBJ2-3; 10 positions agree with TRBD2. The germline V gene encodes CDR1 MRHNA and CDR2 SNTAGT. The CDR3 sequence is 15 residues long. V gave up 5 bases and J gave up 2 bases; unmatched junction bases: 4. The CDR3 sequence is CASSPSGGVTDTQYF. CDR3 DNA: TGTGCCAGCAGTCCAAGCGGGGGGGTCACAGATACGCAGTATTTT.

The chain joins TRBV19 to TRBJ1-6; no definite D call. The CDR3 length is 15 residues. The germline CDR1 and CDR2 sequences are LNHDA and SQIVND (reference sequence). The germline V and J ends were trimmed by 5 bases and 1 base, with 9 bases remaining between them. DNA for the CDR3: TGTGCCAGTAGTGGTCGGGGTTCCTATAATTCACCCCTCCACTTT. It is translated as CASSGRGSYNSPLHF. Full variable domain (outside the CDR3, taken from reference TRBV19 and TRBJ1-6): DGGITQSPKYLFRKEGQNVTLSCEQNLNHDAMYWYRQDPGQGLRLIYYSQIVNDFQKGDIAEGYSVSREKKESFPLTVTSAQKNPTAFYLCASSGRGSYNSPLHFGNGTRLTVT.

The CDR3 nucleotides are TGCGCCAGCAGCTTCCAGGGGGCTGGCACCGGGGAGCTGTTTTTT. Protein: CASSFQGAGTGELFF. The chain joins TRBV5-1 to TRBJ2-2, with 8 bases identical to TRBD1. The CDR3 has 15 amino acids. CDR1 is SGHRS, CDR2 YFSETQ, per germline. Trimming took 2 bases from V and 4 from J; bases not matched to a gene: 4. Together with reference TRBV5-1 and TRBJ2-2, the CDR3 gives the full variable domain: KAGVTQTPRYLIKTRGQQVTLSCSPISGHRSVSWYQQTPGQGLQFLFEYFSETQRNKGNFPGRFSGRQFSNSRSEMNVSTLELGDSALYLCASSFQGAGTGELFFGEGSRLTVL.

The gene calls are TRBV5-1 and TRBJ2-1; 7 bases map to TRBD2. CDR1 is SGHRS, CDR2 YFSETQ, per germline. CDR3 length: 15 residues. V shed 0 bases and J 8 bases; nucleotides not matched to a gene: 8. CDR3 in amino acids: CASSLAGRISDEQFF. The DNA of the CDR3 is TGCGCCAGCAGCTTGGCCGGGAGGATAAGTGATGAGCAGTTCTTC.

The table lists this clone with a few counts. V is TRBV4-2 and J is TRBJ2-3; 8 bases are a match to TRBD2. Trimming cost V 0 bases and J 4 bases; bases outside gene matches: 3. Per the germline V gene, CDR1 is LGHNA and CDR2 is YNFKEQ. The CDR3 is 15 residues long. CDR3 nucleotide sequence: TGTGCCAGCAGCCAAGATCGGGGGGGGCCAGATACGCAGTATTTT. It translates to CASSQDRGGPDTQYF.

The sample holds one count of this clone. V and J are TRBV4-3 and TRBJ2-5; 7 bases map to TRBD1. The germline V gene has CDR1 LGHNA and CDR2 YSLEER. This CDR3 has 16 residues. V was clipped by 4 bases and J by 5 bases; unmatched bases: 13. For the CDR3, the DNA is TGCGCCAGCAGCCTGGAGAACAGGGGCCGGGGCGAGACCCAGTACTTC. Its protein is CASSLENRGRGETQYF.